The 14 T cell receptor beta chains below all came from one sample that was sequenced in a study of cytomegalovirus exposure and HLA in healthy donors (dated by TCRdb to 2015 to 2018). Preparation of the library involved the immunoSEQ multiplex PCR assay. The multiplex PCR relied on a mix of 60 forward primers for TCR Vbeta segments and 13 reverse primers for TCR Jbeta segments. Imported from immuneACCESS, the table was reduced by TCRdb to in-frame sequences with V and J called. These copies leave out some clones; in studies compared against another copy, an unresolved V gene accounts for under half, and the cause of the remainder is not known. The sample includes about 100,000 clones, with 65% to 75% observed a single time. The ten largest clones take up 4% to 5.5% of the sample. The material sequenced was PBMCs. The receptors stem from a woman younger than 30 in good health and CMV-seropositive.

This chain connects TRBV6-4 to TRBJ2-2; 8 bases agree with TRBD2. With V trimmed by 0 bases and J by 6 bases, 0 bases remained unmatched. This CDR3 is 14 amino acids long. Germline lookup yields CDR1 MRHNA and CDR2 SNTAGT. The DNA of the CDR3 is TGTGCCAGCAGTGACTCAGCGGGAGCCGGGGAGCTGTTTTTT. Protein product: CASSDSAGAGELFF.

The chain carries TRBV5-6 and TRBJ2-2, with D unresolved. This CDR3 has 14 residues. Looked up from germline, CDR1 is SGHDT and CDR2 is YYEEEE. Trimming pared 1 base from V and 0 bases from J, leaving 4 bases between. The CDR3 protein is CASSLYANTGELFF. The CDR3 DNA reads TGTGCCAGCAGCTTGTATGCGAACACCGGGGAGCTGTTTTTT.

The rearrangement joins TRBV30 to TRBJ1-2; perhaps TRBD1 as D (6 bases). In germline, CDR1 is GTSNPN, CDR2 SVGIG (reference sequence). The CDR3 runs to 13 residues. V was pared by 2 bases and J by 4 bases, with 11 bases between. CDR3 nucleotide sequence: TGTGCCTGGAGTCCCAGAGGGGGCTATGGCTACACCTTC. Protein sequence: CAWSPRGGYGYTF.

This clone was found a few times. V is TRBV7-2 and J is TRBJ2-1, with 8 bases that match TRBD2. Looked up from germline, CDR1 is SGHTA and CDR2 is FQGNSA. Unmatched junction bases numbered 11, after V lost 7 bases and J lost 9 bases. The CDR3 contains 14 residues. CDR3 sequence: CASILGAGRVEQFF. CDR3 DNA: TGTGCCAGCATCCTAGGAGCCGGGAGGGTTGAGCAGTTCTTC.

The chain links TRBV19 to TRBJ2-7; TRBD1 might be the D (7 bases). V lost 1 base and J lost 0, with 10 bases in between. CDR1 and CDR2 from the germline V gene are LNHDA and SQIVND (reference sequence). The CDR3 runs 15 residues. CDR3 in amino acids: CASSIAGGISYEQYF. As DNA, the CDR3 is TGTGCCAGTAGTATAGCAGGGGGGATCTCCTACGAGCAGTACTTC. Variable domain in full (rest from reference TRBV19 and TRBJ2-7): DGGITQSPKYLFRKEGQNVTLSCEQNLNHDAMYWYRQDPGQGLRLIYYSQIVNDFQKGDIAEGYSVSREKKESFPLTVTSAQKNPTAFYLCASSIAGGISYEQYFGPGTRLTVT.

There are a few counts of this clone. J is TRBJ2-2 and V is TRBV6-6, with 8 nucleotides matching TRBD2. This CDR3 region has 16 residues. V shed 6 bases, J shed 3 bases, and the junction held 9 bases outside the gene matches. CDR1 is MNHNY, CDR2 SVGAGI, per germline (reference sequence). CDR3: CASSPSGSGYTGELFF. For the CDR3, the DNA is TGTGCCAGCAGCCCAAGCGGGAGCGGCTACACCGGGGAGCTGTTTTTT.

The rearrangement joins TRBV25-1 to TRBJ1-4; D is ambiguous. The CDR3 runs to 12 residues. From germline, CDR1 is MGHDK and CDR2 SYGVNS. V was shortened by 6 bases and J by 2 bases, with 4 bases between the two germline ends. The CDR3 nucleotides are TGTGCCAGCAGCCTCACTAATGAAAAACTGTTTTTT. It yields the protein CASSLTNEKLFF.

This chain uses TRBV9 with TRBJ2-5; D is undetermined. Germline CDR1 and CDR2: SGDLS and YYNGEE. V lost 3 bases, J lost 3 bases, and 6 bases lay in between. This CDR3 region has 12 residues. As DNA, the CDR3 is TGTGCCAGCAGCGCTTTCGAAGAGACCCAGTACTTC. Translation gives CASSAFEETQYF.

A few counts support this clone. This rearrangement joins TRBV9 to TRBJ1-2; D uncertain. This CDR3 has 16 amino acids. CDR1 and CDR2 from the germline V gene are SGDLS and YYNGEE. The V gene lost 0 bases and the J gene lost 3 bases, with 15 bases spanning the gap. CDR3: CASSVAMADTDYGYTF. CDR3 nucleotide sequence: TGTGCCAGCAGCGTAGCTATGGCAGACACAGACTATGGCTACACCTTC.

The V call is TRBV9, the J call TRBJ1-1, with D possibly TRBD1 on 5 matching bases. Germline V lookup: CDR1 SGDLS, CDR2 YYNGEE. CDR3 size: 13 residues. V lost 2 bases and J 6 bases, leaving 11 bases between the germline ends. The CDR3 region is CASSVAGGPEAFF. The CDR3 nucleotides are TGTGCCAGCAGCGTGGCGGGGGGACCTGAAGCTTTCTTT.

The CDR3: CAISESGTGNGYTF. The CDR3 nucleotides read TGTGCCATCAGTGAGTCCGGGACAGGGAATGGCTACACCTTC. This chain joins TRBV10-3 and TRBJ1-2; 9 bases are a match to TRBD1. The length of the CDR3 is 14 residues. V was clipped by 0 bases and J by 6 bases; unmatched bases: 2. Germline values: CDR1 ENHRY, CDR2 SYGVKD.

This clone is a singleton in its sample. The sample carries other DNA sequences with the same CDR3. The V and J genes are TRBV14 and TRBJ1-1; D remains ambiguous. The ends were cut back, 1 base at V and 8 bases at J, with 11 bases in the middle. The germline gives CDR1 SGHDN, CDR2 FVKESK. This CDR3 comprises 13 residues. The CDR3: CASSQVRGLEAFF. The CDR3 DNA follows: TGTGCCAGCAGCCAAGTTCGGGGTTTAGAAGCTTTCTTT. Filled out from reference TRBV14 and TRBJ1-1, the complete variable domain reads EAGVTQFPSHSVIEKGQTVTLRCDPISGHDNLYWYRRVMGKEIKFLLHFVKESKQDESGMPNNRFLAERTGGTYSTLKVQPAELEDSGVYFCASSQVRGLEAFFGQGTRLTVV.

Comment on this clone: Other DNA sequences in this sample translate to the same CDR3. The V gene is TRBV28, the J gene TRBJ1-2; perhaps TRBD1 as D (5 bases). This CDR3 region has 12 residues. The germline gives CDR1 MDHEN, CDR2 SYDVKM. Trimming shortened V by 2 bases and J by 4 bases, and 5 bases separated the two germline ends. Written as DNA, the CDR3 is TGTGCCAGCAGTTTACAGGGCTATGGCTACACCTTC. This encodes CASSLQGYGYTF.

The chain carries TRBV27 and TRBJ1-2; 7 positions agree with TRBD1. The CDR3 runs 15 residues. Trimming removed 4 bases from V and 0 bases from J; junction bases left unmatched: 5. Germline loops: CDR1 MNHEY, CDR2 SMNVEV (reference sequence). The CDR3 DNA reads TGTGCCAGCAGTTCGACAGGGACAACTAACTATGGCTACACCTTC. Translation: CASSSTGTTNYGYTF.